The present T cell receptor beta chain was sequenced within a study of shared clonotypes between healthy human individuals. General study results and limits: Only blood was sampled, and tissue TCR repertoires likely differ from blood ones. Researchers found naive subsets generally carried larger estimated richness than memory subsets. Depth of sequencing was expected to influence donor clonotype sharing.

The study separated CD4+ cells into CD45RA+ naive and CD45RA-negative memory subsets. Sequencing used immunoSEQ multiplex PCR; TCRdb keeps in-frame clones, though not all of them. Of about 300,000 clones listed, about 74% are singletons. To note about this clone: Its antigen is still unknown.

The V end was cut by 7 bases, the J end by 2 bases, with 18 bases between. CDR3 length: 14 residues. Per germline, CDR1 SQVTM and CDR2 ANQGSEA. Sequencing was done on a sample of memory CD4+ T cells sorted from blood. Specified subset: CD45RA-negative fraction. The TCR originated in a man younger than 40 in good health. The rearrangement uses TRBV29-1 and TRBJ2-7; D perhaps matches TRBD2 (5 bases). The CDR3 region is CSAREVGKTYEQYF. CDR3 nucleotide sequence: TGCAGCGCCCGAGAGGTCGGGAAGACCTACGAGCAGTACTTC.